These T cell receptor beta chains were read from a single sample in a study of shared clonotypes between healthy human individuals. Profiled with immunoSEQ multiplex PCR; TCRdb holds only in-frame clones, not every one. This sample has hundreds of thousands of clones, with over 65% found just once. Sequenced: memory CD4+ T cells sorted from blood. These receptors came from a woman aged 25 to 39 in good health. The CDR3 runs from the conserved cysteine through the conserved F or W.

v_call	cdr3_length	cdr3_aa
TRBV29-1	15	CSVELSGRMEDTQYF
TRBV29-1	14	CSVGQGTTKNIQYF
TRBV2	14	CASSEVGTRDGYTF
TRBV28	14	CASSSADLMNEQYF
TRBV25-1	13	CASSASATYEQYF
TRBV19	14	CASSRGGSYNEQFF
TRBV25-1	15	CANFRGDRYYNEQFF
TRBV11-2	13	CASSNVRSFEAFF
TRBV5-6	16	CASSLLLGTATDTQYF
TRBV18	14	CASSPPPAYNEQFF
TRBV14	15	CASSEETRFTDTQYF
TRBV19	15	CASRHVRDSGGEAFF
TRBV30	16	CAWSLGRTSNTGELFF
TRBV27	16	CASSGTGALFNEKLFF
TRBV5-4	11	CASNRGREQYF
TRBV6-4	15	CASRMTGPREGELFF
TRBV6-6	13	CASSWGSSYEQYF
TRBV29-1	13	CSVEGAGPYGYTF
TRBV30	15	CAWSVFGSEVGELFF
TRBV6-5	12	CATWNPRETQYF
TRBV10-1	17	CASSVPGLAGGTNEQFF
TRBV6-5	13	CASSTQGNQPQHF